This T cell receptor (beta chain) was retrieved from a study of shared clonotypes between healthy human individuals. Comments on this clone: The antigen is unknown.

In germline, CDR1 is LNHNV, CDR2 YYDKDF (reference sequence). J was trimmed by 6 bases and V by 5 bases; bases with no gene match: 4. The CDR3 is 13 residues long. Data came from immunoSEQ multiplex PCR; TCRdb stores just in-frame clones and leaves some out. The sample yields fewer than 700,000 clones, 85% to 95% seen once. Findings and caveats of the study: Inspection by rarefaction showed sorted-subset sequencing to be incomplete despite large depth. Generation probabilities of non-shared clonotypes were lower (relative to those shared by all four donors).

CD45RO-negative, CCR7-selected cells formed the naive CD8 fraction, which excluded terminally differentiated effector memory CD45RA+ cells. The sequence was obtained from a woman in her 30s in good health. Specimen: naive CD8+ T cells sorted from blood. This rearrangement joins TRBV15 to TRBJ2-1; TRBD1 matches at 7 bases. DNA of the CDR3: TGTGCCACCAGCCCTGACAGGGTCAATGAGCAGTTCTTC. Its translation: CATSPDRVNEQFF.